A single sample gave rise to the 27 T cell receptor beta chains below, sequenced in a study of Graves' ophthalmopathy and Graves' hyperthyroidism. Investigators amplified TCR beta CDR3 regions from RNA transcripts. HTBI-primed RT-PCR formed the first round, and a multiplex PCR formed the second. TCRdb used MiXCR to reprocess the multiplex PCR reads, holding one entry per CDR3 protein. The sample has roughly 420,000 distinct CDR3 sequences, approximately 21% seen once. Sequencing used peripheral blood. These receptors came from a woman aged 18 to 35 with stable Graves' hyperthyroidism.

This clonotype was observed at least ten times. This sequence joins TRBV10-3 and TRBJ1-5; D remains ambiguous. The CDR3 has 13 amino acids. Germline CDR1 ENHRY, CDR2 SYGVKD. Trimming stripped 0 bases from V and 4 bases from J, with 4 bases between. The CDR3, as DNA: TGTGCCATCAGTGAGTCTCGGAATCAGCCCCAGCATTTT. Translation: CAISESRNQPQHF.

This clonotype was seen repeatedly, ten times or more. This may arise from a read error, as a much more abundant clone is one base away. The gene calls are TRBV6-1 and TRBJ1-5; D unresolved. CDR1 is MNHNS and CDR2 is SASEGT in the germline V gene. This CDR3 has 14 residues. The germline V and J ends were trimmed by 3 bases and 5 bases, with 11 bases remaining between them. The CDR3 here is CASSDSKWHQPQHF. The CDR3 DNA sequence: TGTGCCAGCAGTGACAGTAAGTGGCATCAGCCCCAGCATTTT.

In this sample, this clonotype turned up many times. V gene TRBV6-1 combines with J gene TRBJ1-2; no firm D call. Germline V gene sequence: CDR1 MNHNS, CDR2 SASEGT. With 4 bases removed from V and 0 bases from J, the gap between germline ends came to 9 bases. The CDR3 has 14 residues. The CDR3 nucleotides are TGTGCCAGCAGTGCCTGGATCCCTAACTATGGCTACACCTTC. Its translation is CASSAWIPNYGYTF.

This clonotype was detected many times. V and J are TRBV28 and TRBJ2-2, with TRBD1 matching 9 bases. The V segment lost 5 bases and the J segment 6 bases; nucleotides outside the gene matches: 4. The CDR3 is 14 residues long. Germline-derived CDR1 and CDR2 are MDHEN and SYDVKM. The CDR3 loop is CASSGTGSSGELFF. The CDR3 bases are TGTGCCAGCAGTGGGACAGGGAGCTCCGGGGAGCTGTTTTTT.

This clonotype was counted ten times or more. The rearrangement uses TRBV20-1 and TRBJ2-6; 14 bases are shared with TRBD2. CDR1 and CDR2 from the germline V gene are DFQATT and SNEGSKA (reference sequence). This CDR3 is 19 amino acids long. The junction had 8 bases not matched to a gene; V was cut back by 1 base and J by 3 bases. The CDR3 sequence: CSARGGTSGSVGGANVLTF. The CDR3 DNA reads TGCAGTGCTAGAGGAGGGACTAGCGGGAGTGTTGGTGGGGCCAACGTCCTGACTTTC.

This clonotype showed up many times. The chain is built from TRBV29-1 and TRBJ2-5; D is unresolved. Trimming pared 6 bases from V and 4 bases from J, leaving 18 bases between. Germline V CDR1 and CDR2: SQVTM, ANQGSEA. This CDR3 spans 14 amino acids. The CDR3 DNA reads TGCAGCGTGGGTACACGGCAGATTCGAGAGACCCAGTACTTC. It translates to CSVGTRQIRETQYF.

This clonotype was found a few times. This chain connects TRBV4-1 to TRBJ2-5, with a weak D call TRBD1 (5 bases). V was trimmed by 4 bases and J by 2 bases, leaving 11 bases between them. The CDR3 contains 14 residues. CDR1 is MGHRA and CDR2 is YSYEKL in the germline V gene. Here the CDR3 reads CASSRRGLQETQYF. CDR3 DNA sequence: TGCGCCAGCAGCCGAAGGGGCCTACAAGAGACCCAGTACTTC.

This clonotype was observed many times. The rearrangement links TRBV25-1 to TRBJ2-5, with TRBD1 identical over 12 bases. Germline-derived CDR1 and CDR2 are MGHDK and SYGVNS. Germline trimming cut 3 bases from V and 4 bases from J; bases unmatched to any gene: 3. This CDR3 is built from 15 residues. CDR3 residues: CASSEGQGARETQYF. The CDR3 DNA reads as TGTGCCAGCAGTGAGGGACAGGGGGCTCGAGAGACCCAGTACTTC. The entire variable domain, with the rest obtained from reference TRBV25-1 and TRBJ2-5, is as follows: EADIYQTPRYLVIGTGKKITLECSQTMGHDKMYWYQQDPGMELHLIHYSYGVNSTEKGDLSSESTVSRIRTEHFPLTLESARPSHTSQYLCASSEGQGARETQYFGPGTRLLVL.

A word on this clonotype: A read error may produce the germline difference seen at one junction end. The chain has TRBV2 and TRBJ1-5, with 11 bases fitting TRBD1. CDR3 length equals 15 residues. The germline V gene encodes CDR1 SNHLY and CDR2 FYNNEI. Here the CDR3 DNA reads TGTGCCAGCAGTGATCGGACAGGGGGCAAGCAGCCCCAGCATTTT. This codes for CASSDRTGGKQPQHF.

The chain couples TRBV4-1 to TRBJ1-5, with a tentative D call TRBD1 (5 bases). This CDR3 is 14 amino acids long. Germline V lookup: CDR1 MGHRA, CDR2 YSYEKL. Trimming took off 0 bases at V and 5 bases at J, with 8 bases between the two ends. In nucleotides, the CDR3 is TGCGCCAGCAGCCAAGAGGGGCAGGATCAGCCCCAGCATTTT. This sequence encodes CASSQEGQDQPQHF.

This rearrangement joins TRBV6-1 to TRBJ1-1, with unresolved D. The length of the CDR3 is 14 residues. The germline CDR1 and CDR2 sequences are MNHNS and SASEGT. Trimming pared 2 bases from V and 4 bases from J, leaving 11 bases between. The CDR3 loop reads CASSELSQSTEAFF. The CDR3, as DNA: TGTGCCAGCAGTGAATTAAGCCAGTCCACTGAAGCTTTCTTT.

This clonotype was seen once. The rearrangement uses TRBV6-5 and TRBJ2-7; the match to TRBD1 covers 7 bases. With V trimmed by 4 bases and J by 3 bases, 12 bases remained unmatched. This CDR3 contains 16 residues. Germline CDR1 MNHEY, CDR2 SVGAGI. CDR3 DNA: TGTGCCAGCAGTTCCCACCACGGGACAGCAAACTACGAGCAGTACTTC. Translating it yields CASSSHHGTANYEQYF.

The table lists this clonotype with many counts. The chain joins TRBV12-3 or TRBV12-4 to TRBJ1-1; 7 bases are a match to TRBD1. The CDR3 runs 15 residues. Trimming cost V 4 bases and J 1 base; bases outside gene matches: 6. The CDR3 nucleotides read TGTGCCAGCAGTTCCCCGACAGGGCGGAACACTGAAGCTTTCTTT. Amino acids: CASSSPTGRNTEAFF.

The chain joins TRBV2 to TRBJ1-2, with D possibly being TRBD1 (6 bases). With 6 bases removed from V and 2 bases from J, the gap between germline ends came to 19 bases. This CDR3 is 16 amino acids long. Germline V CDR1 and CDR2: SNHLY, FYNNEI. CDR3 region: CASRNRTASENYGYTF. The CDR3 bases are TGTGCCAGCAGAAACCGGACAGCGTCAGAGAACTATGGCTACACCTTC. Variable domain in full (rest from reference TRBV2 and TRBJ1-2): EPEVTQTPSHQVTQMGQEVILRCVPISNHLYFYWYRQILGQKVEFLVSFYNNEISEKSEIFDDQFSVERPDGSNFTLKIRSTKLEDSAMYFCASRNRTASENYGYTFGSGTRLTVV.

This clonotype was seen many times. The chain has TRBV20-1 and TRBJ1-1; D remains unclear. Trimming left V 5 bases short and J 1 base short, with 11 bases between. CDR1 DFQATT and CDR2 SNEGSKA come from the germline V gene (reference sequence). The CDR3 covers 13 residues. This CDR3 reads CSAPDHGNTEAFF. CDR3 in DNA: TGCAGTGCTCCAGACCATGGGAACACTGAAGCTTTCTTT.

This clonotype was seen repeatedly, ten times or more. The chain couples TRBV27 to TRBJ2-7; D call uncertain. CDR3 size: 14 residues. V lost 3 bases and J 4 bases, leaving 13 bases between the germline ends. Germline assignment: CDR1 MNHEY and CDR2 SMNVEV (reference sequence). The CDR3 sequence is CASSFLGSLYEQYF. DNA of the CDR3: TGTGCCAGCAGTTTTTTGGGCAGTCTTTACGAGCAGTACTTC.

The J gene is TRBJ2-4, the V gene TRBV10-3; 11 nucleotides match TRBD2. The CDR3 runs 20 residues. V shed 3 bases and J 2 bases; nucleotides not matched to a gene: 15. CDR1 and CDR2 from the germline V gene are ENHRY and SYGVKD. The CDR3, as DNA: TGTGCCATCAGTGAAAGTGTCCGTAGCACTAGCGGGAGATCCAAAAACATTCAGTACTTC. Translating it yields CAISESVRSTSGRSKNIQYF.

In this sample, this clonotype turned up many times. The chain has TRBV30 and TRBJ2-7, with D unclear. V dropped 2 bases and J dropped 4 bases, with 6 bases sitting between them. CDR3 length: 11 residues. The V gene's germline CDR1 is GTSNPN and CDR2 SVGIG (reference sequence). Here the CDR3 reads CAWSSTYEQYF. The CDR3 DNA follows: TGTGCCTGGAGTTCTACTTACGAGCAGTACTTC.

This clonotype was seen at least ten times. The chain recombines TRBV30 with TRBJ2-7; maybe TRBD2 (6 bases). The CDR3 is made up of 11 amino acids. V lost 0 bases to trimming and J lost 6 bases, with 6 bases between them. CDR1 and CDR2 (germline): GTSNPN, SVGIG (reference sequence). CDR3 in amino acids: CAWSVAGEQYF. The CDR3 nucleotides are TGTGCCTGGAGTGTAGCGGGCGAGCAGTACTTC.

V gene TRBV30 combines with J gene TRBJ1-3; 7 nucleotides line up with TRBD1. There are 16 residues in the CDR3. Germline CDR1 reads GTSNPN; CDR2 reads SVGIG (reference sequence). V gave up 3 bases and J gave up 4 bases; unmatched junction bases: 12. The CDR3 DNA sequence: TGTGCCTGGAGAAAGGGACAGAACCTCTCCGGAAACACCATATATTTT. Its translation: CAWRKGQNLSGNTIYF.

This clonotype was counted ten times or more. The chain links TRBV11-1 to TRBJ1-2, with 10 bases lining up with TRBD1. Germline lookup yields CDR1 SGHAT and CDR2 FQDESV (reference sequence). This CDR3 comprises 16 residues. J lost 6 bases, V lost 1 base, and 8 bases had no gene match. CDR3 loop: CASSLGQGAGVNGYTF. The CDR3 nucleotides read TGTGCCAGCAGCTTAGGACAGGGGGCTGGTGTTAATGGCTACACCTTC.

This clonotype was counted at least ten times. J is TRBJ1-5 and V is TRBV20-1; the D gene is possibly TRBD1 (5 bases). The germline V and J ends were trimmed by 2 bases and 7 bases, with 12 bases remaining between them. The CDR3 sequence is 13 residues long. CDR1 DFQATT and CDR2 SNEGSKA come from the germline V gene (reference sequence). Written as DNA, the CDR3 is TGCAGTGCTAGACGGGGACTCCAGCAGCCCCAGCATTTT. It specifies CSARRGLQQPQHF.

This clonotype showed up many times. The chain links TRBV18 to TRBJ1-1; 7 bases align to TRBD1. In germline, CDR1 is KGHSH, CDR2 LQKENI. The CDR3 length is 13 residues. The V segment lost 5 bases and the J segment 6 bases; nucleotides outside the gene matches: 6. The CDR3 DNA sequence: TGTGCCAGCTCAAATGGACAGGAGGCTGAAGCTTTCTTT. Translated, it gives CASSNGQEAEAFF.

This clonotype was seen only a few times. This rearrangement joins TRBV19 to TRBJ1-5; 8 nucleotides align to TRBD1. Germline V gene lookup returns CDR1 LNHDA and CDR2 SQIVND (reference sequence). Trimming at V came to 3 bases and at J to 3 bases, leaving 7 bases not matched to a gene. This CDR3 spans 16 amino acids. The CDR3 region is CASSIDTGGINQPQHF. DNA for the CDR3: TGTGCCAGTAGTATCGATACAGGGGGTATCAATCAGCCCCAGCATTTT.

This clonotype was counted ten times or more. In DNA, the CDR3 is TGTGCCAGCAGCGGGTCCAGGGTCATGAACACTGAAGCTTTCTTT. Translation gives CASSGSRVMNTEAFF. This chain connects TRBV7-2 to TRBJ1-1, with D possibly TRBD1 on 5 matching bases. The CDR3 runs to 15 residues. Germline lookup yields CDR1 SGHTA and CDR2 FQGNSA. V was shortened by 5 bases and J by 0 bases, with 13 bases between the two germline ends. Variable domain in full (rest from reference TRBV7-2 and TRBJ1-1): GAGVSQSPSNKVTEKGKDVELRCDPISGHTALYWYRQSLGQGLEFLIYFQGNSAPDKSGLPSDRFSAERTGGSVSTLTIQRTQQEDSAVYLCASSGSRVMNTEAFFGQGTRLTVV.

The sample holds many counts of this clonotype. The germline gene is not matched at one end of the junction; a read error may be the cause. The chain employs TRBV5-1 and TRBJ1-1; 7 bases line up with TRBD1. CDR3 length: 14 residues. The V gene's germline CDR1 is SGHRS and CDR2 YFSETQ. This CDR3 is CASSPGTANTEAFF. DNA of the CDR3: TGTGCCAGCTCACCTGGGACAGCGAACACTGAAGCTTTCTTT.

The rearrangement joins TRBV20-1 to TRBJ2-7; 9 bases fit TRBD2. The ends lost 0 bases at V and 3 bases at J; junction bases unmatched: 9. This CDR3 spans 16 amino acids. Germline V gives CDR1 DFQATT, CDR2 SNEGSKA (reference sequence). CDR3 DNA sequence: TGCAGTGCTAGAGAATGGGGCGGGAGGGCCCTCTACGAGCAGTACTTC. It yields the protein CSAREWGGRALYEQYF.